One and the same sample provided the 27 T cell receptor beta chains below, sequenced in a study of blood T cell repertoires in COVID-19. Profiled with immunoSEQ multiplex PCR; TCRdb holds only in-frame clones, not every one. The sample carries 200,000 to 300,000 clones, more than 85% recorded once. The sample was PBMCs or T cells enriched from blood (not recorded which). All receptors derive from a man aged 40-49 years who had recovered from COVID-19.

In DNA form, the CDR3 reads TGTGCCTGGAGTCCCCTGGGGCAGTCGAACACCGGGGAGCTGTTTTTT. This gives the protein CAWSPLGQSNTGELFF. The chain recombines TRBV30 with TRBJ2-2, with a possible D match to TRBD1 (5 bases). Trimming took 2 bases from V and 0 from J, leaving 13 bases between them. The CDR3 loop spans 16 amino acids. Germline CDR1 GTSNPN, CDR2 SVGIG (reference sequence).

V and J are TRBV28 and TRBJ1-5; D is undetermined. V gave up 0 bases and J gave up 0 bases, with 12 bases separating them. There are 17 residues in the CDR3. The V gene's germline CDR1 is MDHEN and CDR2 SYDVKM. CDR3 DNA: TGTGCCAGCAGTTTATGGGCGACACCGAATAGCAATCAGCCCCAGCATTTT. It yields the protein CASSLWATPNSNQPQHF.

The rearrangement uses TRBV5-1 and TRBJ2-1; 13 bases line up with TRBD2. The CDR3 is made up of 18 amino acids. Per germline, CDR1 SGHRS and CDR2 YFSETQ. V lost 0 bases, J lost 0 bases, and 3 bases stayed unmatched. CDR3 DNA: TGCGCCAGCAGCTTGGTCGGACTAGCGGGAGCCTCCTACAATGAGCAGTTCTTC. Its protein is CASSLVGLAGASYNEQFF.

V is TRBV28 and J is TRBJ2-3; unclear D gene. Trimming left V 5 bases short and J 4 bases short, with 7 bases between. CDR3 size: 12 residues. CDR1 and CDR2 from the germline V gene are MDHEN and SYDVKM. The CDR3 coding sequence is TGTGCCAGCAGTATGTTCGCAGATACGCAGTATTTT. This gives the protein CASSMFADTQYF. Drawing the rest from reference TRBV28 and TRBJ2-3, the complete variable domain is DVKVTQSSRYLVKRTGEKVFLECVQDMDHENMFWYRQDPGLGLRLIYFSYDVKMKEKGDIPEGYSVSREKKERFSLILESASTNQTSMYLCASSMFADTQYFGPGTRLTVL.

The rearrangement uses TRBV30 and TRBJ2-7; a weak D match, TRBD2 (6 bases). The CDR3 contains 13 residues. V was cut by 3 bases and J by 5 bases, with 14 bases left in between. From germline, CDR1 is GTSNPN and CDR2 SVGIG (reference sequence). CDR3 in amino acids: CAWRARGIDEQYF. The CDR3 region has the DNA TGTGCCTGGAGGGCCCGGGGGATTGACGAGCAGTACTTC.

The genes are TRBV7-9 and TRBJ2-7; 8 positions match TRBD1. Germline CDR1 is SEHNR and CDR2 is FQNEAQ (reference sequence). This CDR3 has 15 residues. V was pared by 4 bases and J by 4 bases, with 9 bases of the junction left unmatched. CDR3 nucleotides: TGTGCCAGCAGCTCAACAGGGGGTTCGCCTTACGAGCAGTACTTC. It yields the protein CASSSTGGSPYEQYF.

This chain uses TRBV11-2 with TRBJ1-1; 9 bases align to TRBD1. Per the germline V gene, CDR1 is SGHAT and CDR2 is FQNNGV. This CDR3 is 16 amino acids long. Losses at the gene ends were 5 bases for V and 1 base for J; bases not matched to a gene: 8. CDR3 sequence (DNA): TGTGCCAGCAGCCATCCCCCACAGGGGGCGAACACTGAAGCTTTCTTT. It yields the protein CASSHPPQGANTEAFF.

J is TRBJ1-2 and V is TRBV28; D is undetermined. Trimming left V 6 bases short and J 3 bases short, with 8 bases between. Looked up from germline, CDR1 is MDHEN and CDR2 is SYDVKM. This CDR3 has 12 residues. The CDR3 nucleotides read TGTGCCAGCAGCTCCAGGTACTATGGCTACACCTTC. This sequence encodes CASSSRYYGYTF.

The J gene is TRBJ2-7, the V gene TRBV7-3; 7 bases fit TRBD2. After removal of 5 bases from V and 1 base from J, the junction contained 8 bases not matched to a gene. This CDR3 has 15 amino acids. The V gene's germline CDR1 is SGHTA and CDR2 FQGTGA. The CDR3 region has the DNA TGTGCCAGCAGCCCCCAGCGGGGTCCATCCTACGAGCAGTACTTC. It translates to CASSPQRGPSYEQYF.

The sample holds a few counts of this clone. The chain carries TRBV4-2 and TRBJ2-7; no definite D call. Germline-derived CDR1 and CDR2 are LGHNA and YNFKEQ. This CDR3 has 15 residues. V was pared by 0 bases and J by 2 bases, with 11 bases between. The CDR3 protein is CASSQEPRQTYEQYF. CDR3 sequence (DNA): TGTGCCAGCAGCCAAGAACCCAGGCAGACCTACGAGCAGTACTTC.

The V gene is TRBV5-6, the J gene TRBJ2-1, with D possibly being TRBD2 (5 bases). V was shortened by 1 base and J by 5 bases, with 7 bases between the two germline ends. This CDR3 region has 13 residues. Germline V gives CDR1 SGHDT, CDR2 YYEEEE. In DNA, the CDR3 is TGTGCCAGCAGCTTGTTACTAGACAATGAGCAGTTCTTC. Protein sequence: CASSLLLDNEQFF.

The rearrangement joins TRBV5-5 to TRBJ2-3; TRBD2 aligns across 8 bases. CDR3 size: 16 residues. From germline, CDR1 is SGHKS and CDR2 YYEKEE (reference sequence). Trimming removed 1 base from V and 0 bases from J; junction bases left unmatched: 4. CDR3 DNA sequence: TGTGCCAGCAGCTTGTGGGCGGGGGGCAGCACAGATACGCAGTATTTT. It yields the protein CASSLWAGGSTDTQYF.

V and J are TRBV11-2 and TRBJ1-2; D may be TRBD1 (6 bases). The V gene's germline CDR1 is SGHAT and CDR2 FQNNGV. The V and J ends lost 1 base and 1 base respectively, with 16 bases between them. The CDR3 length is 17 residues. The CDR3 region is CASSLGYWDILNYGYTF. The CDR3 DNA reads as TGTGCCAGCAGCTTAGGTTACTGGGACATACTTAACTATGGCTACACCTTC.

The J gene is TRBJ1-2, the V gene TRBV27, with TRBD1 as a possible D gene (6 bases). Germline lookup yields CDR1 MNHEY and CDR2 SMNVEV (reference sequence). The V end was cut by 5 bases, the J end by 4 bases, with 11 bases between. CDR3 length: 13 residues. This chain's CDR3 is CASSLRGSYGYTF. As DNA, the CDR3 is TGTGCCAGCAGTCTCAGGGGATCCTATGGCTACACCTTC.

The chain uses TRBV9 and TRBJ2-3; 9 nucleotides agree with TRBD2. Losses at the gene ends were 4 bases for V and 2 bases for J; bases not matched to a gene: 5. Per germline, CDR1 SGDLS and CDR2 YYNGEE. CDR3 length: 15 amino acids. This CDR3 is CASSSSGSDTDTQYF. The DNA of the CDR3 is TGTGCCAGCAGCAGTAGCGGGAGTGACACAGATACGCAGTATTTT.

In its sample, this clone was seen once. The chain carries TRBV7-2 and TRBJ1-5; 10 bases match TRBD1. The CDR3 spans 18 residues. The V gene end was trimmed by 4 bases and the J gene end by 2 bases; junction bases not matched to a gene: 11. In germline, CDR1 is SGHTA, CDR2 FQGNSA. The CDR3 sequence is CASSSGGQGRFGNQPQHF. CDR3 in DNA: TGTGCCAGCAGCTCCGGGGGACAGGGGAGGTTCGGCAATCAGCCCCAGCATTTT.

The gene calls are TRBV7-9 and TRBJ2-5; 13 bases line up with TRBD2. The V gene end was trimmed by 6 bases and the J gene end by 5 bases; junction bases not matched to a gene: 6. The CDR3 spans 15 residues. From germline, CDR1 is SEHNR and CDR2 FQNEAQ (reference sequence). The CDR3 nucleotides are TGTGCCAGCAGTCTACTAGCGGGAGGGGAGGAGACCCAGTACTTC. Translating it yields CASSLLAGGEETQYF.

The J gene is TRBJ1-1, the V gene TRBV4-1; tentatively, D is TRBD1 (6 bases). The V end lost 0 bases, the J end lost 0 bases, and 17 bases lay between the germline ends. The CDR3 extends over 18 amino acids. Germline CDR1 is MGHRA and CDR2 is YSYEKL. CDR3 protein: CASSQDRGQLPMNTEAFF. The CDR3 region has the DNA TGCGCCAGCAGCCAAGATAGAGGACAGCTTCCGATGAACACTGAAGCTTTCTTT.

The rearrangement links TRBV5-1 to TRBJ1-3; 10 bases align to TRBD1. The CDR3 consists of 17 residues. The J segment lost 3 bases and the V segment lost 0 bases, leaving 6 bases of the junction unmatched. Germline V lookup: CDR1 SGHRS, CDR2 YFSETQ. The CDR3 nucleotides are TGCGCCAGCAGCTTGGACCTGACAGGGGGCAGTGGAAACACCATATATTTT. Its protein product is CASSLDLTGGSGNTIYF.

The chain combines TRBV24-1 with TRBJ2-7; D is possibly TRBD2 (5 bases). Trimming shortened V by 6 bases and J by 5 bases, and 25 bases separated the two germline ends. From germline, CDR1 is KGHDR and CDR2 SFDVKD. This CDR3 comprises 17 residues. This chain's CDR3 is CATSNGLAHPGSDEQYF. For the CDR3, the DNA is TGTGCCACCAGTAACGGCTTGGCACACCCGGGGAGCGACGAGCAGTACTTC.

The chain combines TRBV11-2 with TRBJ1-6; unclear D gene. Deletions cut 0 bases from V and 10 bases from J, with 10 bases between. The CDR3 contains 14 residues. Germline assignment: CDR1 SGHAT and CDR2 FQNNGV. The CDR3 DNA sequence: TGTGCCAGCAGCTTAGACTCGGTGAGCTCACCCCTCCACTTT. This encodes CASSLDSVSSPLHF.

The chain has TRBV6-5 and TRBJ1-2; D is possibly TRBD1 (6 bases). Germline lookup yields CDR1 MNHEY and CDR2 SVGAGI. V lost 2 bases, J lost 1 base, and 11 bases lay in between. CDR3 length equals 15 residues. CDR3: CASSYTTGINYGYTF. CDR3 coding DNA: TGTGCCAGCAGTTACACCACAGGGATTAACTATGGCTACACCTTC.

This clone has a handful of counts. The chain employs TRBV4-1 and TRBJ2-2; a weak D match, TRBD2 (7 bases). The CDR3 totals 19 residues. Germline V CDR1 and CDR2: MGHRA, YSYEKL. V lost 0 bases, J lost 3 bases, and 20 bases lay in between. CDR3 residues: CASSQDGPGGRVYTGELFF. DNA for the CDR3: TGCGCCAGCAGCCAAGATGGACCGGGGGGCCGTGTATACACCGGGGAGCTGTTTTTT.

The rearrangement uses TRBV9 and TRBJ1-2, with 8 nucleotides matching TRBD1. CDR3 length: 15 amino acids. CDR1 SGDLS and CDR2 YYNGEE come from the germline V gene. Trimming took 4 bases from V and 7 from J; bases not matched to a gene: 12. This chain's CDR3 is CASSSQQGGRLGYTF. The DNA for the CDR3 is TGTGCCAGCAGCTCACAACAGGGGGGTCGTCTTGGCTACACCTTC.

The genes are TRBV2 and TRBJ1-2; TRBD1 might be the D (5 bases). The CDR3 consists of 15 residues. Trimming cost V 1 base and J 4 bases, with 13 bases left between them. CDR1 is SNHLY, CDR2 FYNNEI, per germline. The CDR3 DNA sequence: TGTGCCAGCAGTGAAGACGACAGCATAAGCTATGGCTACACCTTC. Translating gives CASSEDDSISYGYTF.

J is TRBJ1-1 and V is TRBV29-1; D gene unclear. V lost 8 bases and J 2 bases, leaving 9 bases between the germline ends. Germline V gene sequence: CDR1 SQVTM, CDR2 ANQGSEA. The CDR3 loop spans 11 amino acids. Here the CDR3 DNA reads TGCAGCTCCCGGGGTAACACTGAAGCTTTCTTT. Translated: CSSRGNTEAFF.

The chain links TRBV5-8 to TRBJ1-2, with D uncertain. The CDR3 has 15 residues. Per the germline V gene, CDR1 is SGHTS and CDR2 is YDEGEE. V lost 0 bases and J lost 3, with 12 bases in between. The CDR3 DNA is TGTGCCAGCAGCTTGGCGGGAGGATCATACTATGGCTACACCTTC. Translating it yields CASSLAGGSYYGYTF.